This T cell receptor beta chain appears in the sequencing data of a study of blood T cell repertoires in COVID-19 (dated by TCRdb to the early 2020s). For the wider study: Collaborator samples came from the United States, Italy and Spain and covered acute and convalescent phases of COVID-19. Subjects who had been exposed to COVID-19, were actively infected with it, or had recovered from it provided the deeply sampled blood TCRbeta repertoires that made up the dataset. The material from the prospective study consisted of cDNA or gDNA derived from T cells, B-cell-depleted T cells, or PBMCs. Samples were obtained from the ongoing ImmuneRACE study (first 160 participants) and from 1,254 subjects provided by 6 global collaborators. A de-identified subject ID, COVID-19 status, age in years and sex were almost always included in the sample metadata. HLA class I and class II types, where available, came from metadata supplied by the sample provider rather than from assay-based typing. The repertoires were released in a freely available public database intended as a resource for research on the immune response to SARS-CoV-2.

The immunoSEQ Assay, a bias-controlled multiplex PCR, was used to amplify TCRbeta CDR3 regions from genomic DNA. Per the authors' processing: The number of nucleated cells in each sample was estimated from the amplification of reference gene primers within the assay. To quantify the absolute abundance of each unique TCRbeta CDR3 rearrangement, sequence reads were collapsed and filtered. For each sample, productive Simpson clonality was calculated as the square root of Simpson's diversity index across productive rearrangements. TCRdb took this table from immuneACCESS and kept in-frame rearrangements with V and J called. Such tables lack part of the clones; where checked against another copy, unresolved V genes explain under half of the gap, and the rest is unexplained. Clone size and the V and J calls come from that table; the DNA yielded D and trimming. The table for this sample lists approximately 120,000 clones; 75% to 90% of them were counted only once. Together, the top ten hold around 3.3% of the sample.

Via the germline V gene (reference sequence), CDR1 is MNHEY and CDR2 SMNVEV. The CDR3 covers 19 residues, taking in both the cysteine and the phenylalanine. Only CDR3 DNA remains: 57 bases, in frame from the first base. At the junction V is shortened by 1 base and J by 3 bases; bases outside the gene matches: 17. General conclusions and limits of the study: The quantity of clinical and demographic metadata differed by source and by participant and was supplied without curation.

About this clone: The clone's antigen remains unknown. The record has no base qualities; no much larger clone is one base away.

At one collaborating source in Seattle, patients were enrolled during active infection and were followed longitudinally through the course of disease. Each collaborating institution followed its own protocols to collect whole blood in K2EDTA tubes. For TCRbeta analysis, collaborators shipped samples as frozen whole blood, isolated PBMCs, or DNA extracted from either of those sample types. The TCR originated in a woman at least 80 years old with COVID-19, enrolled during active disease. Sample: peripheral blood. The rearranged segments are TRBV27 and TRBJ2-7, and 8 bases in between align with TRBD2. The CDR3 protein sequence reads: CASSLYGYGGGRTNYEQYF. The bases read TGTGCCAGCAGTTTATATGGCTATGGGGGCGGGAGGACTAACTACGAGCAGTACTTC.